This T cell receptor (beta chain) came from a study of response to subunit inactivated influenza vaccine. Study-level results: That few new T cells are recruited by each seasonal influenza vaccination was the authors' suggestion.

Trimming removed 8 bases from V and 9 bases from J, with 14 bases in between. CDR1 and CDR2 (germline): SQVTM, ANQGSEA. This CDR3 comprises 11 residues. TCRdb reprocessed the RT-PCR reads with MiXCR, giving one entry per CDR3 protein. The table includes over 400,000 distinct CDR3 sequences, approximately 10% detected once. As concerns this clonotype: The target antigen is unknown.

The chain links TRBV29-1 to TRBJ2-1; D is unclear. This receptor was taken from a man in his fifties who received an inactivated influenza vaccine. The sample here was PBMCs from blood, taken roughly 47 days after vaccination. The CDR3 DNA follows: TGCAGCCTGAAAACGTGGAGTGAGCAGTTCTTC. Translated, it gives CSLKTWSEQFF.